The 27 T cell receptor beta chains below come from one sample, sequenced in a study of blood T cell repertoires in COVID-19. Generated by immunoSEQ multiplex PCR, the TCRdb table keeps only in-frame clones and is missing some. The table has around 140,000 clones, around 91% seen once. Sequenced: peripheral blood. The receptors derive from a man aged 18 to 29 with COVID-19, enrolled during active disease.

The chain combines TRBV9 with TRBJ2-1, with 7 bases matching TRBD1. This CDR3 region has 14 residues. Germline V CDR1 and CDR2: SGDLS, YYNGEE. V trimming: 4 bases; J trimming: 9 bases; junction bases outside the gene matches: 10. CDR3 nucleotides: TGTGCCAGCAGCTCACCCGACAGGGTACTTGAGCAGTTCTTC. Its protein product is CASSSPDRVLEQFF.

The gene calls are TRBV5-8 and TRBJ1-5, with 7 bases matching TRBD1. This CDR3 contains 17 residues. Unmatched junction bases numbered 10, after V lost 4 bases and J lost 0 bases. The V gene's germline CDR1 is SGHTS and CDR2 YDEGEE. The CDR3 DNA reads as TGTGCCAGCAGCCAAGATGGGACAGTTTATAGCAATCAGCCCCAGCATTTT. Residues: CASSQDGTVYSNQPQHF.

This clone was counted between two and nine times. The chain couples TRBV4-3 to TRBJ2-7; 7 bases are a match to TRBD1. The CDR3 is 14 residues long. The V gene end was trimmed by 3 bases and the J gene end by 6 bases; junction bases not matched to a gene: 8. Germline-derived CDR1 and CDR2 are LGHNA and YSLEER. CDR3 in DNA: TGCGCCAGCAGCCAGACCAGGGGGAGAGGCGAGCAGTACTTC. Translating it yields CASSQTRGRGEQYF.

This chain connects TRBV3-1 (or the pseudogene TRBV3-2) to TRBJ1-2; 9 nucleotides match TRBD1. V shed 4 bases and J 5 bases; nucleotides not matched to a gene: 14. Per germline, CDR1 LGHDT and CDR2 YNNKEL (reference sequence). This CDR3 comprises 17 residues. CDR3 sequence: CASSLSTTGGAGYGYTF. The CDR3 DNA is TGTGCCAGCAGCCTATCTACTACAGGGGGCGCCGGGTATGGCTACACCTTC.

The rearrangement links TRBV6-2 or TRBV6-3 to TRBJ2-7, with D possibly being TRBD2 (5 bases). CDR3 length equals 12 residues. Germline V gene lookup returns CDR1 MNHEY and CDR2 SVGEGT. Trimming pared 4 bases from V and 4 bases from J, leaving 8 bases between. The CDR3 sequence is CASSSGLYEQYF. For the CDR3, the DNA is TGTGCCAGCAGTTCCGGACTGTACGAGCAGTACTTC.

The chain carries TRBV30 and TRBJ1-2; 8 bases line up with TRBD1. Trimming removed 2 bases from V and 8 bases from J; junction bases left unmatched: 7. The V gene's germline CDR1 is GTSNPN and CDR2 SVGIG (reference sequence). There are 13 residues in the CDR3. The CDR3 nucleotides read TGTGCCTGGAGTCCCTCGGACAGGGTAGGCTACACCTTC. Its translation is CAWSPSDRVGYTF.

The sample holds one count of this clone. V and J are TRBV4-1 and TRBJ1-5; 8 bases align to TRBD1. Germline trimming cut 3 bases from V and 5 bases from J; bases unmatched to any gene: 0. The CDR3 is 13 amino acids. Per the germline V gene, CDR1 is MGHRA and CDR2 is YSYEKL. This chain's CDR3 is CASSQTGDQPQHF. The CDR3 DNA is TGCGCCAGCAGCCAGACAGGGGATCAGCCCCAGCATTTT.

This clone was detected only a few times. CDR3 protein: CASRPEQAPGELFF. CDR3 coding DNA: TGTGCCAGCAGGCCAGAACAGGCTCCCGGGGAGCTGTTTTTT. The chain has TRBV7-6 and TRBJ2-2; TRBD1 might be the D (5 bases). The CDR3 loop spans 14 amino acids. Germline CDR1 and CDR2: SGHVS and FNYEAQ. Trimming cost V 6 bases and J 6 bases, with 14 bases left between them.

This rearrangement joins TRBV25-1 to TRBJ1-1, with D perhaps TRBD1 (6 bases). The CDR3 totals 11 residues. Germline lookup yields CDR1 MGHDK and CDR2 SYGVNS. V lost 9 bases, J lost 3 bases, and 8 bases lay in between. The CDR3 is CASTGYTEAFF. CDR3 nucleotide sequence: TGTGCCAGTACAGGGTACACTGAAGCTTTCTTT.

The V and J genes are TRBV4-1 and TRBJ2-3; D is ambiguous. The CDR3 sequence is 15 residues long. V was pared by 7 bases and J by 5 bases, with 19 bases between. Germline loops: CDR1 MGHRA, CDR2 YSYEKL. CDR3 sequence (DNA): TGCGCCAGCACCCTACGAACTATCGCCGGAGATACGCAGTATTTT. Its translation: CASTLRTIAGDTQYF.

The V and J genes are TRBV6-2 or TRBV6-3 and TRBJ2-7; D not certain. Trimming took off 4 bases at V and 2 bases at J, with 18 bases between the two ends. CDR1 MNHEY and CDR2 SVGEGT come from the germline V gene. The CDR3 is 16 amino acids. The DNA for the CDR3 is TGTGCCAGCAGTTTGTACATCAAACACCCGCCCTACGAGCAGTACTTC. Its protein is CASSLYIKHPPYEQYF.

Details on this clone: This same CDR3 is encoded by further DNA sequences in the sample. The chain joins TRBV15 to TRBJ1-5; D ambiguous. V lost 0 bases to trimming and J lost 0 bases, with 6 bases between them. There are 15 residues in the CDR3. Germline assignment: CDR1 LNHNV and CDR2 YYDKDF (reference sequence). The CDR3 loop reads CATSRDRGSNQPQHF. The CDR3 DNA reads TGTGCCACCAGCAGAGATCGGGGTAGCAATCAGCCCCAGCATTTT.

The chain joins TRBV5-1 to TRBJ1-2; no clear D. Germline CDR1 reads SGHRS; CDR2 reads YFSETQ. CDR3 length equals 14 residues. Trimming took off 7 bases at V and 2 bases at J, with 15 bases between the two ends. CDR3 in amino acids: CASAPAGNNYGYTF. In DNA, the CDR3 is TGCGCCAGCGCCCCGGCGGGCAACAACTATGGCTACACCTTC.

Concerning this clone: Additional DNA sequences in this sample encode the identical CDR3. The gene calls are TRBV6-2 or TRBV6-3 and TRBJ1-1; perhaps TRBD1 as D (6 bases). CDR1 is MNHEY, CDR2 SVGEGT, per germline. The CDR3 covers 13 residues. Trimming took 0 bases from V and 5 from J, leaving 7 bases between them. The CDR3 nucleotides read TGTGCCAGCAGTTACTCAGGGGGAACTGAAGCTTTCTTT. Its translation: CASSYSGGTEAFF.

The rearrangement uses TRBV6-5 and TRBJ1-5; 10 positions agree with TRBD1. The V and J ends lost 6 bases and 6 bases, in that order; junction bases with no gene match: 8. The CDR3 runs 15 residues. From germline, CDR1 is MNHEY and CDR2 SVGAGI. CDR3: CASRTGTGVSQPQHF. CDR3 nucleotides: TGTGCCAGCAGGACTGGGACAGGGGTGAGTCAGCCCCAGCATTTT.

The rearrangement uses TRBV18 and TRBJ2-7; the match to TRBD2 covers 7 bases. Germline-derived CDR1 and CDR2 are KGHSH and LQKENI. The CDR3 contains 15 residues. Germline trimming cut 4 bases from V and 3 bases from J; bases unmatched to any gene: 9. CDR3 in DNA: TGTGCCAGCTCACGCGGGGGAGGTCTCAACTACGAGCAGTACTTC. Protein: CASSRGGGLNYEQYF.

The rearrangement uses TRBV28 and TRBJ2-7; unclear D gene. This CDR3 contains 14 residues. V lost 5 bases and J lost 3, with 14 bases in between. CDR1 is MDHEN, CDR2 SYDVKM, per germline. DNA of the CDR3: TGTGCCAGCAGTCCCCCTGCGGTGTACTACGAGCAGTACTTC. It encodes CASSPPAVYYEQYF.

This clone occurred once. This sequence joins TRBV24-1 and TRBJ2-1; TRBD1 aligns across 9 bases. J gave up 5 bases and V 4 bases, and 5 bases lay outside the gene matches. Germline values: CDR1 KGHDR, CDR2 SFDVKD. The CDR3 spans 15 residues. CDR3 nucleotides: TGTGCCACCAGTGACCCGGGACAGGGTAACAATGAGCAGTTCTTC. It specifies CATSDPGQGNNEQFF.

V gene TRBV5-1 combines with J gene TRBJ2-1; perhaps TRBD2 as D (6 bases). Germline V gene data show CDR1 as SGHRS and CDR2 as YFSETQ. The CDR3 loop spans 13 amino acids. V lost 5 bases, J lost 5 bases, and 11 bases lay in between. CDR3 nucleotides: TGCGCCAGCAGACCTAGCGACCACAATGAGCAGTTCTTC. Its protein product is CASRPSDHNEQFF. The full variable domain, in which reference TRBV5-1 and TRBJ2-1 provide the parts outside the CDR3, is KAGVTQTPRYLIKTRGQQVTLSCSPISGHRSVSWYQQTPGQGLQFLFEYFSETQRNKGNFPGRFSGRQFSNSRSEMNVSTLELGDSALYLCASRPSDHNEQFFGPGTRLTVL.

The rearrangement links TRBV5-1 to TRBJ1-1; D possibly corresponds to TRBD1 (6 bases). The germline CDR1 and CDR2 sequences are SGHRS and YFSETQ. The CDR3 loop spans 15 amino acids. V lost 3 bases and J lost 9, with 21 bases in between. The CDR3 sequence is CASSSDMDSVTQAFF. Here the CDR3 DNA reads TGCGCCAGCAGCTCGGATATGGACAGCGTAACCCAAGCTTTCTTT. The whole variable domain, filled in from reference TRBV5-1 and TRBJ1-1, reads KAGVTQTPRYLIKTRGQQVTLSCSPISGHRSVSWYQQTPGQGLQFLFEYFSETQRNKGNFPGRFSGRQFSNSRSEMNVSTLELGDSALYLCASSSDMDSVTQAFFGQGTRLTVV.

This clone was seen a few times. V usage is TRBV7-6 and J usage is TRBJ2-2; TRBD1 is a possible D gene (5 bases). Between the trimmed V and J ends, which lost 4 bases and 4 bases, there was a span of 16 bases. The germline CDR1 and CDR2 sequences are SGHVS and FNYEAQ. The CDR3 is made up of 16 amino acids. The CDR3 sequence: CASSSQPDRTTGELFF. CDR3 coding DNA: TGTGCCAGCAGCTCCCAACCTGACAGAACCACCGGGGAGCTGTTTTTT.

CDR3 DNA sequence: TGTGCCAGCAGCTTAGTAGGGGGCGAGACCCAGTACTTC. Encoded protein: CASSLVGGETQYF. The chain carries TRBV7-2 and TRBJ2-5; 7 bases align to TRBD1. V dropped 1 base and J dropped 5; count of bases not matched to a gene: 1. From germline, CDR1 is SGHTA and CDR2 FQGNSA. The CDR3 spans 13 residues.

V gene TRBV4-1 combines with J gene TRBJ1-3; D gene unclear. Trimming pared 2 bases from V and 0 bases from J, leaving 14 bases between. The CDR3 is made up of 17 amino acids. Germline-derived CDR1 and CDR2 are MGHRA and YSYEKL. CDR3 bases: TGCGCCAGCAGCCAACAAAACCTAGTCAGCTCTGGAAACACCATATATTTT. As protein: CASSQQNLVSSGNTIYF.

The J gene is TRBJ2-5, the V gene TRBV28, with D perhaps TRBD2 (5 bases). Looked up from germline, CDR1 is MDHEN and CDR2 is SYDVKM. The CDR3 runs to 14 residues. V was shortened by 5 bases and J by 4 bases, with 14 bases between the two germline ends. As DNA, the CDR3 is TGTGCCAGCAGTCCCAGCTGGGCGGGAGAGACCCAGTACTTC. It codes for CASSPSWAGETQYF.

V and J are TRBV4-3 and TRBJ1-6, with a weak D call TRBD1 (6 bases). The CDR3 extends over 18 amino acids. CDR1 LGHNA and CDR2 YSLEER come from the germline V gene. With 0 bases removed from V and 14 bases from J, the gap between germline ends came to 26 bases. CDR3 DNA sequence: TGCGCCAGCAGCCAAGACCCGAGGGGGAGAGGAGTTCTCAGCACCCTCCACTTT. As protein: CASSQDPRGRGVLSTLHF.

In its sample, this clone was seen once. This chain links TRBV24-1 with TRBJ2-7; 7 bases align to TRBD1. Germline CDR1 KGHDR, CDR2 SFDVKD. Trimming removed 12 bases from V and 3 bases from J; junction bases left unmatched: 10. This CDR3 has 13 amino acids. CDR3 DNA sequence: TGTGCCGCCGAGACCGGGACAGACTACGAGCAGTACTTC. This gives the protein CAAETGTDYEQYF.

This clone occurred once. The J gene is TRBJ2-1, the V gene TRBV14; TRBD2 might be the D (5 bases). CDR1 is SGHDN and CDR2 is FVKESK in the germline V gene. This CDR3 region has 15 residues. V gave up 2 bases and J gave up 9 bases, with 17 bases separating them. Written as DNA, the CDR3 is TGTGCCAGCAGCCAATATGACGGGGTCCCCTGTGAGCAGTTCTTC. This translates into CASSQYDGVPCEQFF.